The present T cell receptor (beta chain) was sequenced within a study of blood T cell repertoires in COVID-19. Study-level background: Researchers got acute and convalescent COVID-19 samples from the United States, Italy and Spain. From T cells, B-cell-depleted T cells, or PBMCs came the material, which was cDNA or gDNA.

In germline, CDR1 is SGHNT, CDR2 YENEEA. There are 13 residues in the CDR3. V shed 3 bases and J shed 5 bases, with 8 bases lying between them. This clone was found a few times. Seattle researchers signed up patients amid active infection and tracked them longitudinally. Source study methods: Estimates of nucleated cell counts were drawn from the amplification of reference gene primers. Here immunoSEQ multiplex PCR was the method, and the copy in TCRdb shows in-frame clones only, minus some. The V and J calls and the clone size are those of that table, but D and trimming were determined from the DNA. The data show more than 250,000 clones, approximately 88% seen once.

Source material: peripheral blood. V usage is TRBV11-3 and J usage is TRBJ2-1; D gene ambiguous. This clonotype was sampled from a woman aged 25-40 years with COVID-19, enrolled during active disease. The CDR3, as DNA: TGTGCCAGCAGCTTGGCGCGGAACAATGAGCAGTTCTTC. This encodes CASSLARNNEQFF.